The table lists the clone carrying this TCR beta chain with a count of one. Regarding treatment: oral pan-JAK inhibitor, 5-10 mg twice daily. The study team obtained lesional scalp punch biopsies and peripheral blood from alopecia areata patients. The data originate from a study of CD8+ T cells in alopecia areata. Turning to the study itself: Scoring of treated patients' severity used the percentage of affected scalp area.

V was pared by 0 bases and J by 5 bases, with 4 bases of the junction left unmatched. CDR1 and CDR2 (germline): SGHRS, YFSETQ. The length of the CDR3 is 15 residues. RNA extraction was followed by reverse transcription into cDNA, which acted as the sequencing template. Method: immunoSEQ multiplex PCR; TCRdb's copy keeps in-frame clones and lacks some. The sample lists a few hundred thousand clones; less than 45% were seen once. The chain recombines TRBV5-1 with TRBJ1-1; 10 nucleotides align to TRBD1. The origin of this receptor is a human donor with alopecia areata. The sample in question was CD4+ T cells sorted from blood, obtained between weeks 30 and 35, from a patient treated with tofacitinib. The CDR3 here is CASSLAGTGVTEAFF. CDR3 coding DNA: TGCGCCAGCAGCTTGGCCGGGACAGGGGTAACTGAAGCTTTCTTT.